This section outlines one TCR beta chain sequence together with its context. The data were obtained in a study of technical replicates of blood from a handful of donors. Only in-frame clones appear in the TCRdb table, and some are missing; sequencing was by immunoSEQ multiplex PCR. The sample holds about 88,000 clones, 95% seen once. This TCR was recovered from a human donor in good health. Input material: T cells isolated from PBMCs.

CDR3 in DNA: TGTGCTAGTGGTTTCTCCACAGGGAGCGGCGATGGCTACACCTTC. It yields the protein CASGFSTGSGDGYTF. J is TRBJ1-2 and V is TRBV12-5; a possible D gene is TRBD1 (6 bases). The CDR3 totals 15 residues. Deletions cut 3 bases from V and 6 bases from J, with 17 bases between. Per germline, CDR1 LGHNT and CDR2 FRNRAP.